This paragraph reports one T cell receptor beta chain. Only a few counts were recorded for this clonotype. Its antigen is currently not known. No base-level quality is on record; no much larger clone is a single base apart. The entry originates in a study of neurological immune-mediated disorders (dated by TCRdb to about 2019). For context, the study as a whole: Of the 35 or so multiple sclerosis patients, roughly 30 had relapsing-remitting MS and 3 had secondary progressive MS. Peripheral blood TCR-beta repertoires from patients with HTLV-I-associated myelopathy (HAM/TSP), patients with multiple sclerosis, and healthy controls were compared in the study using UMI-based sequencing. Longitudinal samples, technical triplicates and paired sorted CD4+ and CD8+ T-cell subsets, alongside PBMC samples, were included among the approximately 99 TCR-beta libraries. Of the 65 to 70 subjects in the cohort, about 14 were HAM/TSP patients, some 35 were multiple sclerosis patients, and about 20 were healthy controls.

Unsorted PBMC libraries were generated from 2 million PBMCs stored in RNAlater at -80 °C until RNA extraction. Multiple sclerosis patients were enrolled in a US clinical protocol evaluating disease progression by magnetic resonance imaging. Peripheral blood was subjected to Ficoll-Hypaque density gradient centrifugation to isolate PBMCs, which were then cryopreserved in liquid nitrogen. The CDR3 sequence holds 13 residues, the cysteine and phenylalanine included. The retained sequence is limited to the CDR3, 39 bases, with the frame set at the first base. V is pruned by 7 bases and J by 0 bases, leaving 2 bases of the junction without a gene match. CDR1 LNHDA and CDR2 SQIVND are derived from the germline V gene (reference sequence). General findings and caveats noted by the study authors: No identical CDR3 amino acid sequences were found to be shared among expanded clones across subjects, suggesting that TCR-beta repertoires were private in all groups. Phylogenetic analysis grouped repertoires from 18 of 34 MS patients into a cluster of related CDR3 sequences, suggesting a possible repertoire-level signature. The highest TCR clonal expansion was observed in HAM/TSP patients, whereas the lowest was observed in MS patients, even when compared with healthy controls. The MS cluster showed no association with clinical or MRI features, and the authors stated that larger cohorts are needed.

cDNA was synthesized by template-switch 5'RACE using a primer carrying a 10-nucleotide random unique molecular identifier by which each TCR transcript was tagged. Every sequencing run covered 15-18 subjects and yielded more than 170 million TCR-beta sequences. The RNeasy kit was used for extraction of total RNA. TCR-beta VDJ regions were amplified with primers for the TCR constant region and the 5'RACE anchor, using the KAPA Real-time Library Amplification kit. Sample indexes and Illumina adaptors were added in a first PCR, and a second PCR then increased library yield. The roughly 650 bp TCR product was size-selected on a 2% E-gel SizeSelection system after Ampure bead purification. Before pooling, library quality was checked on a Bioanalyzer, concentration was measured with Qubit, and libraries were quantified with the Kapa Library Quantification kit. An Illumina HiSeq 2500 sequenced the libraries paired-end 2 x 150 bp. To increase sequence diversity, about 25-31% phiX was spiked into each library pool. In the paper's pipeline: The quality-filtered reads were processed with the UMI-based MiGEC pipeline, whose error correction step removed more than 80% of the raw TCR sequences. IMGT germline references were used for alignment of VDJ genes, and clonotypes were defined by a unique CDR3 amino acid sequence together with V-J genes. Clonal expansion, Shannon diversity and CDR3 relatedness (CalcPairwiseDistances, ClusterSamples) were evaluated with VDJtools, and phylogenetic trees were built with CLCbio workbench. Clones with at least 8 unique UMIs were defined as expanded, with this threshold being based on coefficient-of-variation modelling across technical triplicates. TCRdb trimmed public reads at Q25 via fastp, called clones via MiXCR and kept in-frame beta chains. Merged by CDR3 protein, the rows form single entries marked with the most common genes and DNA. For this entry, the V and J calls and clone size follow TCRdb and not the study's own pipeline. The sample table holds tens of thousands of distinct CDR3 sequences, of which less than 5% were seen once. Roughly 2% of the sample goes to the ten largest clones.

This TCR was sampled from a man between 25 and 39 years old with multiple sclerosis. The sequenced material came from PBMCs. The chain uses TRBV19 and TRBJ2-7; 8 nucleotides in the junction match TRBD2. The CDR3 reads CASNSGGSYEQYF. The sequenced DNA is TGTGCCAGTAACAGCGGGGGCTCCTACGAGCAGTACTTC.